The 15 T cell receptor beta chains below were found in one sample sequenced in a study of T cells in Graves' hyperthyroidism and ophthalmopathy (dated 2019 in TCRdb). The method behind the library was multiplex PCR. Instrument used: Illumina HiSeq 2000. TCR beta CDR3 regions were amplified from RNA transcripts. For the first round of RT-PCR on the TCR CDR3, the HTBI primer set was used together with the Qiagen OneStep RT-PCR kit. TCRdb reworked the public reads: Q25 trimming with fastp, MiXCR clone assembly, productive beta chains retained. Rows with one shared CDR3 protein collapse into an entry with the most common genes and DNA. Within this sample are 560,000 or so distinct CDR3 sequences, with just under 20% of them counted one time only. Roughly 44% of the sample rests with the top ten. The source material was blood. All receptors come from a man aged 40-49 years with Graves' ophthalmopathy.

This clonotype was detected ten times or more. The V gene is TRBV2, the J gene TRBJ1-5; D is ambiguous. The CDR3 has 16 residues. V lost 7 bases to trimming and J lost 1 base, with 17 bases between them. Germline CDR1 and CDR2: SNHLY and FYNNEI. CDR3 in amino acids: CASTLQMGASNQPQHF. In nucleotides, the CDR3 is TGTGCCAGCACTCTCCAAATGGGTGCAAGCAATCAGCCCCAGCATTTT.

The rearrangement links TRBV20-1 to TRBJ2-1, with 9 bases that match TRBD2. The CDR3 contains 16 residues. Looked up from germline, CDR1 is DFQATT and CDR2 is SNEGSKA (reference sequence). The CDR3: CGVWLAGISSYNEQFF. As DNA, the CDR3 is TGCGGTGTTTGGCTAGCGGGAATAAGCTCCTACAATGAGCAGTTCTTC.

The chain couples TRBV6-2 or TRBV6-3 to TRBJ2-6, with TRBD1 identical over 12 bases. CDR3 size: 21 residues. V was clipped by 4 bases and J by 2 bases; unmatched bases: 15. Per the germline V gene, CDR1 is MNHEY and CDR2 is SVGEGT. CDR3 DNA: TGTGCCAGCAGTTCCCATATCCCCGGAGGGACAGGGGGCACTGGGGCCAACGTCCTGACTTTC. Translation gives CASSSHIPGGTGGTGANVLTF.

This clonotype was seen repeatedly, ten times or more. This sequence joins TRBV6-1 and TRBJ2-7, with 8 bases aligning to TRBD1. Germline values: CDR1 MNHNS, CDR2 SASEGT. This CDR3 contains 14 residues. V shed 5 bases, J shed 3 bases, and the junction held 6 bases outside the gene matches. CDR3: CASSPGQGLYEQYF. The CDR3 DNA is TGTGCCAGCAGTCCCGGACAGGGCCTCTACGAGCAGTACTTC.

V and J are TRBV19 and TRBJ1-1; 7 bases map to TRBD1. CDR3 length: 15 residues. Germline CDR1 and CDR2: LNHDA and SQIVND (reference sequence). With V trimmed by 8 bases and J by 0 bases, 9 bases remained unmatched. Here the CDR3 DNA reads TGTGCCAGTTCGCACAGGGGAACCATGAACACTGAAGCTTTCTTT. Residues: CASSHRGTMNTEAFF.

This clonotype has ten or more counts. V is TRBV3-1 and J is TRBJ2-3; D remains unclear. There are 13 residues in the CDR3. CDR1 is LGHDT, CDR2 YNNKEL, per germline (reference sequence). The V end was cut by 4 bases, the J end by 2 bases, with 7 bases between. The CDR3 sequence is CASSPPHTDTQYF. For the CDR3, the DNA is TGTGCCAGCAGCCCTCCCCACACAGATACGCAGTATTTT.

The sample holds many counts of this clonotype. The genes are TRBV6-2 or TRBV6-3 and TRBJ2-3; 14 bases fit TRBD2. Looked up from germline, CDR1 is MNHEY and CDR2 is SVGEGT. The CDR3 is 16 residues long. V gave up 4 bases and J gave up 4 bases; unmatched junction bases: 4. Here the CDR3 DNA reads TGTGCCAGCAGTTTCAGGACTAGCGGGAGGTCAGATACGCAGTATTTT. This gives the protein CASSFRTSGRSDTQYF.

The V and J genes are TRBV28 and TRBJ2-1; a possible D gene is TRBD2 (5 bases). This CDR3 is 14 amino acids long. CDR1 is MDHEN and CDR2 is SYDVKM in the germline V gene. V was clipped by 6 bases and J by 5 bases, with 14 bases between them. For the CDR3, the DNA is TGTGCCAGCAGGCCGCAGAGGGTCCACAATGAGCAGTTCTTC. Its protein product is CASRPQRVHNEQFF.

The chain has TRBV10-2 and TRBJ2-3; 15 bases line up with TRBD2. CDR1 is WSHSY and CDR2 is SAAADI in the germline V gene. CDR3 length: 18 residues. J lost 0 bases, V lost 6 bases, and 7 bases had no gene match. Here the CDR3 reads CASRVSGLAGGSTDTQYF. The CDR3 DNA is TGCGCCAGCAGAGTATCGGGACTAGCGGGAGGTAGCACAGATACGCAGTATTTT.

The chain employs TRBV20-1 and TRBJ1-2; the D gene is possibly TRBD1 (6 bases). This CDR3 has 14 residues. CDR1 DFQATT and CDR2 SNEGSKA come from the germline V gene (reference sequence). CDR3 region: CRAKGGGADYGYTF. The DNA for the CDR3 is TGCAGGGCAAAAGGGGGGGGCGCGGACTATGGCTACACCTTC.

This clonotype was found many times. The chain has TRBV20-1 and TRBJ2-3, with no clear D. The V gene lost 0 bases and the J gene lost 7 bases, with 17 bases spanning the gap. Germline CDR1 is DFQATT and CDR2 is SNEGSKA (reference sequence). This CDR3 has 15 amino acids. The CDR3 nucleotides are TGCAGTGCTAGAGATCCGATAAGAACGGTGCATACGCAGTATTTT. This translates into CSARDPIRTVHTQYF.

In its sample, this clonotype was seen many times. The chain recombines TRBV2 with TRBJ2-2; 13 nucleotides line up with TRBD2. The V segment lost 8 bases and the J segment 6 bases; nucleotides outside the gene matches: 6. The CDR3 sequence is 15 residues long. CDR1 is SNHLY and CDR2 is FYNNEI in the germline V gene. The CDR3 here is CASLLAGGLAGELFF. The CDR3 DNA follows: TGTGCCAGCTTACTAGCGGGGGGGCTCGCCGGGGAGCTGTTTTTT.

This clonotype was detected only a few times. This chain links TRBV5-6 with TRBJ1-5; D might be TRBD1 (5 bases). V shed 2 bases and J shed 5 bases, with 11 bases lying between them. CDR1 and CDR2 from the germline V gene are SGHDT and YYEEEE. This CDR3 spans 14 amino acids. CDR3: CASSFVGEDQPQHF. DNA of the CDR3: TGTGCCAGCAGCTTCGTGGGGGAGGATCAGCCCCAGCATTTT.

The chain is built from TRBV4-2 and TRBJ2-2; 8 positions agree with TRBD2. The CDR3 is 19 residues long. Per germline, CDR1 LGHNA and CDR2 YNFKEQ. The V and J ends lost 5 bases and 4 bases, in that order; junction bases with no gene match: 18. The CDR3 sequence is CASSKRGTSSDGVTGELFF. Written as DNA, the CDR3 is TGTGCCAGCAGCAAACGTGGGACTAGTTCGGACGGGGTCACCGGGGAGCTGTTTTTT.

This clonotype showed up many times. The rearrangement joins TRBV30 to TRBJ1-2; the match to TRBD1 covers 9 bases. V lost 1 base, J lost 8 bases, and 5 bases stayed unmatched. The CDR3 is 13 residues long. The germline V gene encodes CDR1 GTSNPN and CDR2 SVGIG (reference sequence). The CDR3 coding sequence is TGTGCCTGGAGTGGGACAGGGGTGGAAGGCTACACCTTC. The encoded protein is CAWSGTGVEGYTF.